This TCR beta chain appears in the sequencing data of a study of blood T cell repertoires in COVID-19. The wider study: Researchers got acute and convalescent COVID-19 samples from the United States, Italy and Spain. Nucleic acid was either cDNA or gDNA, and it came from T cells, B-cell-depleted T cells, or PBMCs.

The count of this clone is one. V gave up 6 bases and J gave up 6 bases; unmatched junction bases: 13. CDR1 and CDR2 (germline): SGHNT, YENEEA. CDR3 length: 17 residues. How the authors handled the data: The authors estimated nucleated cell counts from reference gene primer amplification. Produced via immunoSEQ multiplex PCR; TCRdb's table is partial and in-frame only. V, J and clone size derive from that table, while D and trimming were established from the DNA sequence. The sample shows roughly 220,000 clones, 80% to 90% of them seen only once. The chain couples TRBV11-3 to TRBJ2-1, with 11 nucleotides matching TRBD2. The source is a man older than 75 with acute or convalescent COVID-19. Sequenced sample: peripheral blood. DNA of the CDR3: TGTGCCAGCAGGGGACTAGCGGAAGGCCTCGGGAGCAATGAGCAGTTCTTC. Translated, it gives CASRGLAEGLGSNEQFF.